This passage covers 13 T cell receptor beta chains from one sample sequenced in a study of tumor T cells in aggressive B-cell lymphoma (dated by TCRdb to about 2017). The method behind the library was the immunoSEQ multiplex PCR assay. In TCRdb, the immuneACCESS table is reduced to in-frame sequences with V and J assigned. These tables do not hold every clone; where another copy was compared, an unresolved V gene accounts for under half, and the others remain unexplained. The sample contains about 6,000 clones, 70% to 85% of them found a single time. 6% to 7.5% of the sample is held by the ten biggest clonotypes. Sequenced material: tumor tissue. The receptors derive from an adult with diffuse large B cell lymphoma.

The chain is built from TRBV25-1 and TRBJ2-1, with D perhaps matching TRBD2 (6 bases). Per germline, CDR1 MGHDK and CDR2 SYGVNS. The CDR3 is made up of 15 amino acids. The germline V and J ends were trimmed by 1 base and 5 bases, with 12 bases remaining between them. CDR3 protein: CASSESSGWDNEQFF. The CDR3 DNA is TGTGCCAGCAGTGAATCGAGCGGGTGGGACAATGAGCAGTTCTTC. Full variable domain (outside the CDR3, taken from reference TRBV25-1 and TRBJ2-1): EADIYQTPRYLVIGTGKKITLECSQTMGHDKMYWYQQDPGMELHLIHYSYGVNSTEKGDLSSESTVSRIRTEHFPLTLESARPSHTSQYLCASSESSGWDNEQFFGPGTRLTVL.

The V call is TRBV7-2, the J call TRBJ1-1; D gene ambiguous. Between the trimmed V and J ends, which lost 1 base and 8 bases, there was a span of 11 bases. This CDR3 comprises 13 residues. Per the germline V gene, CDR1 is SGHTA and CDR2 is FQGNSA. The chain's CDR3 is CASSLVLRGEAFF. The CDR3 DNA reads as TGTGCCAGCAGCTTAGTCCTAAGAGGCGAAGCTTTCTTT.

This chain uses TRBV27 with TRBJ2-5, with 8 bases lining up with TRBD1. CDR1 is MNHEY and CDR2 is SMNVEV in the germline V gene (reference sequence). This CDR3 has 15 residues. Trimming removed 4 bases from V and 5 bases from J; junction bases left unmatched: 9. The CDR3 DNA reads TGTGCCAGCAGTTCCCGACAGGGGAGTTTGGAGACCCAGTACTTC. It specifies CASSSRQGSLETQYF.

The chain has TRBV7-3 and TRBJ1-2; D call uncertain. Germline V gives CDR1 SGHTA, CDR2 FQGTGA. The ends were cut back, 1 base at V and 0 bases at J, with 6 bases in the middle. The CDR3 is 14 amino acids. The CDR3 coding sequence is TGTGCCAGCAGCTTAAACGGAGCTAACTATGGCTACACCTTC. Its translation: CASSLNGANYGYTF.

The V call is TRBV30, the J call TRBJ1-2; 7 bases line up with TRBD1. Looked up from germline, CDR1 is GTSNPN and CDR2 is SVGIG (reference sequence). V gave up 2 bases and J gave up 8 bases; unmatched junction bases: 8. This CDR3 is 13 amino acids long. CDR3 sequence: CAWSQGTARGYTF. The CDR3 DNA reads as TGTGCCTGGAGTCAAGGGACAGCTCGAGGCTACACCTTC.

This rearrangement joins TRBV7-3 to TRBJ2-1; 9 bases match TRBD1. The CDR3 covers 14 residues. Trimming at V came to 4 bases and at J to 4 bases, leaving 2 bases not matched to a gene. Looked up from germline, CDR1 is SGHTA and CDR2 is FQGTGA. The CDR3 sequence: CASSYGQGYNEQFF. Here the CDR3 DNA reads TGTGCCAGCAGCTATGGACAGGGGTACAATGAGCAGTTCTTC.

The chain has TRBV14 and TRBJ1-4; 8 positions agree with TRBD1. V was clipped by 1 base and J by 5 bases; unmatched bases: 6. Germline loops: CDR1 SGHDN, CDR2 FVKESK. This CDR3 contains 16 residues. CDR3 nucleotide sequence: TGTGCCAGCAGCCAAGGAGGGACAGGCGGAAATGAAAAACTGTTTTTT. Translating gives CASSQGGTGGNEKLFF.

The rearrangement joins TRBV19 to TRBJ1-1; TRBD1 matches at 9 bases. The ends lost 6 bases at V and 5 bases at J; junction bases unmatched: 7. The germline gives CDR1 LNHDA, CDR2 SQIVND (reference sequence). The CDR3 consists of 14 residues. This chain's CDR3 is CASRTNRGLTEAFF. CDR3 sequence (DNA): TGTGCCAGTAGAACGAACAGGGGGCTAACTGAAGCTTTCTTT.

The CDR3 is CASSIGLAGYNEQFF. The CDR3, as DNA: TGTGCCAGTAGTATCGGACTAGCGGGTTACAATGAGCAGTTCTTC. The gene calls are TRBV19 and TRBJ2-1; 11 positions match TRBD2. This CDR3 is built from 15 residues. V trimming: 3 bases; J trimming: 4 bases; junction bases outside the gene matches: 2. Per the germline V gene, CDR1 is LNHDA and CDR2 is SQIVND (reference sequence).

The V and J genes are TRBV6-6 and TRBJ1-1; D is undetermined. Germline-derived CDR1 and CDR2 are MNHNY and SVGAGI (reference sequence). This CDR3 has 13 amino acids. Trimming cost V 0 bases and J 5 bases, with 7 bases left between them. The CDR3: CASSYSGRTEAFF. The CDR3 DNA follows: TGTGCCAGCAGTTACTCTGGGAGGACTGAAGCTTTCTTT.

This clone was seen more than once but under ten times. The gene calls are TRBV19 and TRBJ1-4; the D gene is possibly TRBD1 (5 bases). Trimming shortened V by 4 bases and J by 5 bases, and 11 bases separated the two germline ends. The CDR3 is made up of 14 amino acids. The germline gives CDR1 LNHDA, CDR2 SQIVND (reference sequence). The CDR3: CASSRTGTNEKLFF. CDR3 bases: TGTGCCAGTAGTAGAACAGGCACGAATGAAAAACTGTTTTTT.

The genes are TRBV2 and TRBJ2-1; D perhaps matches TRBD1 (6 bases). Deletions cut 8 bases from V and 5 bases from J, with 7 bases between. Germline CDR1 reads SNHLY; CDR2 reads FYNNEI. This CDR3 is 11 amino acids long. This chain's CDR3 is CASDRNNEQFF. The CDR3 DNA reads as TGTGCCAGCGACAGGAACAATGAGCAGTTCTTC.

CDR3 DNA sequence: TGTGCCAGCAGTCCCCTCAATCAGCCCCAGCATTTT. It codes for CASSPLNQPQHF. V and J are TRBV28 and TRBJ1-5, with unresolved D. Trimming left V 5 bases short and J 3 bases short, with 5 bases between. The CDR3 runs 12 residues. Germline V gene data show CDR1 as MDHEN and CDR2 as SYDVKM.